A single sample gave rise to the 8 T cell receptor beta chains below, sequenced in a study of shared clonotypes between healthy human individuals. The assay was immunoSEQ multiplex PCR, and TCRdb's table has in-frame clones only and misses some. The profile shows around 2.5 million clones, roughly 93% of them singletons. Sequencing used naive CD4+ T cells from PBMCs. The subset was: CD45RA+ positively selected. The source is a man between 18 and 29 years old in good health. Some clones in this sample may be carry-over from other donors' samples.

Details on this clone: This sample includes further DNA sequences coding for the same CDR3. The chain recombines TRBV11-3 with TRBJ2-2, with unresolved D. The CDR3 extends over 14 amino acids. V was pared by 6 bases and J by 0 bases, with 8 bases between. CDR1 and CDR2 from the germline V gene are SGHNT and YENEEA. In DNA form, the CDR3 reads TGTGCCAGCAGTTTGGGCCCGAACACCGGGGAGCTGTTTTTT. It specifies CASSLGPNTGELFF.

The V gene is TRBV7-9, the J gene TRBJ1-3, with D tentatively TRBD1 (5 bases). Trimming removed 2 bases from V and 2 bases from J, with 16 bases in between. In germline, CDR1 is SEHNR, CDR2 FQNEAQ (reference sequence). This CDR3 spans 17 amino acids. The CDR3 spells CASSLRSGVPTGNTIYF. The CDR3 coding sequence is TGTGCCAGCAGCTTAAGGTCGGGGGTTCCCACTGGAAACACCATATATTTT.

This clone has just one count. J is TRBJ1-6 and V is TRBV4-3, with 8 bases fitting TRBD1. CDR3 size: 13 residues. Trimming took 0 bases from V and 11 from J; bases not matched to a gene: 0. Germline V CDR1 and CDR2: LGHNA, YSLEER. As DNA, the CDR3 is TGCGCCAGCAGCCAAGAGGACAGGGCACCCCTCCACTTT. Its protein is CASSQEDRAPLHF.

The rearrangement uses TRBV18 and TRBJ2-5, with D possibly being TRBD2 (6 bases). V lost 3 bases, J lost 5 bases, and 16 bases lay in between. Germline V gene lookup returns CDR1 KGHSH and CDR2 LQKENI. The length of the CDR3 is 15 residues. CDR3 coding DNA: TGTGCCAGCTCACCCCCCCGGGCTAGCGAGGAGACCCAGTACTTC. Residues: CASSPPRASEETQYF. Full variable domain (rest looked up from reference TRBV18 and TRBJ2-5): NAGVMQNPRHLVRRRGQEARLRCSPMKGHSHVYWYRQLPEEGLKFMVYLQKENIIDESGMPKERFSAEFPKEGPSILRIQQVVRGDSAAYFCASSPPRASEETQYFGPGTRLLVL.

The chain employs TRBV28 and TRBJ1-1; TRBD1 is a possible D gene (5 bases). Trimming took off 7 bases at V and 2 bases at J, with 11 bases between the two ends. CDR1 MDHEN and CDR2 SYDVKM come from the germline V gene. This CDR3 comprises 13 residues. The chain's CDR3 is CASMGWGNTEAFF. The CDR3, as DNA: TGTGCCAGCATGGGGTGGGGCAACACTGAAGCTTTCTTT.

This clone appeared once. The V and J genes are TRBV6-5 and TRBJ2-7, with D possibly TRBD1 on 6 matching bases. Germline V gene sequence: CDR1 MNHEY, CDR2 SVGAGI. The CDR3 covers 13 residues. V was cut by 2 bases and J by 3 bases, with 8 bases left in between. The CDR3 DNA sequence: TGTGCCAGCAGTTACGCAGGGGTCTACGAGCAGTACTTC. Its translation: CASSYAGVYEQYF.

The J gene is TRBJ2-5, the V gene TRBV6-5, with D perhaps given as TRBD1 or TRBD2 (6 bases each). Germline V gives CDR1 MNHEY, CDR2 SVGAGI. The CDR3 totals 14 residues. Trimming removed 7 bases from V and 5 bases from J, with 17 bases in between. CDR3 loop: CASTNGGLGETQYF. CDR3 nucleotide sequence: TGTGCCAGCACTAATGGGGGGCTGGGGGAGACCCAGTACTTC.

This chain joins TRBV27 and TRBJ2-7; 8 bases align to TRBD1. Germline CDR1 and CDR2: MNHEY and SMNVEV (reference sequence). The J segment lost 7 bases and the V segment lost 5 bases, leaving 16 bases of the junction unmatched. This CDR3 has 16 amino acids. In DNA, the CDR3 is TGTGCCAGCAGTCCACTGGGACAGGTGCCGGCTAGTGAGCAGTACTTC. Amino acid sequence: CASSPLGQVPASEQYF.